These 26 T cell receptor beta chains originate from one sample sequenced in a study of identical twins. TCRdb processed the 5' RACE reads anew with MiXCR; each CDR3 protein has one entry. This sample has approximately 530,000 distinct CDR3 sequences; about a fifth occur once, and the top ten carry approximately 0.48%. Separately, the same data were catalogued under a study of yellow fever vaccine responses in identical twins.

Sequencing was performed on CD4+ T cells sorted from blood. Receptors were obtained from a woman under 30 in good health.

This clonotype was seen a few times. The chain combines TRBV12-3 or TRBV12-4 with TRBJ1-5, with D tentatively TRBD1 (6 bases). Between the trimmed V and J ends, which lost 5 bases and 0 bases, there was a span of 8 bases. CDR3 length: 14 residues. Written as DNA, the CDR3 is TGTGCCAGCAGTAAAGGGGGTAGCAATCAGCCCCAGCATTTT. Its protein is CASSKGGSNQPQHF.

This clonotype has ten or more counts. The chain carries TRBV9 and TRBJ2-1; 7 bases align to TRBD2. V dropped 2 bases and J dropped 3; count of bases not matched to a gene: 5. Germline V lookup: CDR1 SGDLS, CDR2 YYNGEE. The CDR3 is 15 amino acids. The DNA for the CDR3 is TGTGCCAGCAGCGTGGGGCTAGCGGACTACAATGAGCAGTTCTTC. This translates into CASSVGLADYNEQFF.

This clonotype was counted a few times. The rearrangement links TRBV28 to TRBJ1-2; weak D call: TRBD1 (6 bases). The CDR3 has 11 amino acids. V was cut by 5 bases and J by 8 bases, with 9 bases left in between. The V gene's germline CDR1 is MDHEN and CDR2 SYDVKM. The CDR3 DNA is TGTGCCAGCAGTCCGACAGGCGGCTACACCTTC. Its protein is CASSPTGGYTF.

The chain couples TRBV27 to TRBJ2-1; 11 positions match TRBD1. The V gene end was trimmed by 5 bases and the J gene end by 14 bases; junction bases not matched to a gene: 14. The CDR3 totals 15 residues. The germline CDR1 and CDR2 sequences are MNHEY and SMNVEV (reference sequence). CDR3 sequence reads: CASSIGQGAWKEKFF. In nucleotides, the CDR3 is TGTGCCAGCAGTATCGGACAGGGGGCGTGGAAGGAAAAGTTCTTC.

This clonotype was detected a few times. V is TRBV5-1 and J is TRBJ2-1; 8 positions match TRBD2. From germline, CDR1 is SGHRS and CDR2 YFSETQ. The J segment lost 8 bases and the V segment lost 0 bases, leaving 7 bases of the junction unmatched. The CDR3 is made up of 15 amino acids. CDR3: CASSLDVGRAHEQFF. CDR3 nucleotides: TGCGCCAGCAGCTTGGACGTCGGGAGGGCACATGAGCAGTTCTTC.

This clonotype came up a few times. The CDR3 reads CSAIMGWPRSYNEQFF. The DNA for the CDR3 is TGCAGTGCTATAATGGGTTGGCCCCGCTCCTACAATGAGCAGTTCTTC. V gene TRBV20-1 combines with J gene TRBJ2-1; D not resolved. The V and J ends lost 4 bases and 0 bases respectively, with 16 bases between them. This CDR3 is 16 amino acids long. Germline loops: CDR1 DFQATT, CDR2 SNEGSKA (reference sequence).

The chain links TRBV28 to TRBJ1-4; D uncertain. Germline-derived CDR1 and CDR2 are MDHEN and SYDVKM. The V end was cut by 3 bases, the J end by 5 bases, with 7 bases between. This CDR3 has 13 residues. CDR3 region: CASSFRRNEKLFF. The CDR3 DNA follows: TGTGCCAGCAGTTTCCGCAGGAATGAAAAACTGTTTTTT. Drawing the rest from reference TRBV28 and TRBJ1-4, the complete variable domain is DVKVTQSSRYLVKRTGEKVFLECVQDMDHENMFWYRQDPGLGLRLIYFSYDVKMKEKGDIPEGYSVSREKKERFSLILESASTNQTSMYLCASSFRRNEKLFFGSGTQLSVL.

The gene calls are TRBV11-1 and TRBJ2-2; 8 nucleotides align to TRBD2. CDR3 size: 18 residues. Trimming removed 1 base from V and 2 bases from J; junction bases left unmatched: 9. Germline lookup yields CDR1 SGHAT and CDR2 FQDESV (reference sequence). This chain's CDR3 is CASSLDESAGGNTGELFF. The CDR3 DNA is TGTGCCAGCAGCTTAGATGAGTCGGCGGGAGGTAACACCGGGGAGCTGTTTTTT.

The V call is TRBV2, the J call TRBJ2-7; D call uncertain. Trimming stripped 8 bases from V and 4 bases from J, with 15 bases between. The CDR3 extends over 13 amino acids. The germline V gene encodes CDR1 SNHLY and CDR2 FYNNEI. In DNA form, the CDR3 reads TGTGCCAGCCAATCAGGACCTTATTACGAGCAGTACGTC. Its translation: CASQSGPYYEQYV.

This clonotype was seen more than once but under ten times. The chain has TRBV11-2 and TRBJ2-5, with D unresolved. This CDR3 has 15 amino acids. Trimming removed 1 base at V and 2 bases at J, with 11 bases between. Germline V gene data show CDR1 as SGHAT and CDR2 as FQNNGV. The CDR3 nucleotides read TGTGCCAGCAGCTTAGGTGACACCCTACAAGAGACCCAGTACTTC. Protein sequence: CASSLGDTLQETQYF.

This clonotype was found a few times. The rearrangement joins TRBV20-1 to TRBJ1-2, with a tentative D call TRBD1 (5 bases). Germline assignment: CDR1 DFQATT and CDR2 SNEGSKA (reference sequence). The V end lost 3 bases, the J end lost 4 bases, and 12 bases lay between the germline ends. The length of the CDR3 is 13 residues. The CDR3 protein is CSASATDRYGYTF. Here the CDR3 DNA reads TGCAGTGCTAGTGCGACAGACCGCTATGGCTACACCTTC.

The J gene is TRBJ2-1, the V gene TRBV11-2; D could derive from TRBD1 or TRBD2 (5 bases each). The V end lost 5 bases, the J end lost 9 bases, and 20 bases lay between the germline ends. Germline V gives CDR1 SGHAT, CDR2 FQNNGV. The CDR3 consists of 15 residues. The CDR3 is CASSAGAIPRGEQFF. The CDR3 DNA reads TGTGCCAGCAGCGCTGGGGCGATTCCCCGGGGTGAGCAGTTCTTC.

The sample holds a few counts of this clonotype. The J gene is TRBJ2-7, the V gene TRBV12-3 or TRBV12-4, with D possibly TRBD2 on 6 matching bases. Trimming pared 1 base from V and 1 base from J, leaving 11 bases between. The CDR3 is 15 residues long. CDR3 sequence reads: CASSLGGLLSYEQYV. The CDR3 coding sequence is TGTGCCAGCAGTTTAGGGGGACTGCTATCCTACGAGCAGTACGTC.

This clonotype was detected only a few times. This chain uses TRBV2 with TRBJ2-7, with 10 bases matching TRBD2. This CDR3 spans 14 amino acids. Germline values: CDR1 SNHLY, CDR2 FYNNEI. V trimming: 8 bases; J trimming: 6 bases; junction bases outside the gene matches: 10. The CDR3 nucleotides read TGTGCCAGCGCCCCGGGACTAGCGATGCCCGAGCAGTACGTC. Translating gives CASAPGLAMPEQYV.

This chain joins TRBV10-3 and TRBJ2-5; perhaps TRBD1 as D (6 bases). The CDR3 is made up of 13 amino acids. The germline gives CDR1 ENHRY, CDR2 SYGVKD. V was shortened by 6 bases and J by 5 bases, with 13 bases between the two germline ends. The CDR3 sequence is CAISPGHAETQYF. The DNA of the CDR3 is TGTGCCATCAGCCCGGGACACGCGGAGACCCAGTACTTC.

This chain uses TRBV7-9 with TRBJ2-5; the D gene is possibly TRBD1 (5 bases). This CDR3 is 15 amino acids long. The germline V gene encodes CDR1 SEHNR and CDR2 FQNEAQ (reference sequence). V gave up 5 bases and J gave up 5 bases, with 18 bases separating them. The chain's CDR3 is CASSPHGQGLETQYF. The CDR3 bases are TGTGCCAGCAGCCCTCACGGGCAGGGATTGGAGACCCAGTACTTC.

This clonotype was counted between two and nine times. The chain recombines TRBV5-1 with TRBJ1-1, with 8 bases matching TRBD1. The CDR3 covers 13 residues. V lost 2 bases and J lost 6; bases outside the gene matches: 3. Per the germline V gene, CDR1 is SGHRS and CDR2 is YFSETQ. The CDR3 bases are TGCGCCAGCAGCTTCACAGGGGGGGCTGAAGCTTTCTTT. Amino acids: CASSFTGGAEAFF.

V gene TRBV28 combines with J gene TRBJ2-1; D possibly corresponds to TRBD2 (6 bases). The V and J ends lost 6 bases and 6 bases respectively, with 15 bases between them. This CDR3 has 14 residues. Germline CDR1 MDHEN, CDR2 SYDVKM. In DNA form, the CDR3 reads TGTGCCAGCAGGCCCGGACTAAATGGCAATGAGCAGTTCTTC. It translates to CASRPGLNGNEQFF.

The rearrangement joins TRBV7-2 to TRBJ1-6; the D is unclear. This CDR3 is built from 15 residues. V was shortened by 0 bases and J by 10 bases, with 13 bases between the two germline ends. From germline, CDR1 is SGHTA and CDR2 FQGNSA. CDR3 loop: CASSLATVLGSPLHF. DNA of the CDR3: TGTGCCAGCAGCTTAGCGACGGTTTTAGGGTCACCCCTCCACTTT.

The chain combines TRBV5-1 with TRBJ2-3, with 10 bases matching TRBD2. J gave up 3 bases and V 0 bases, and 4 bases lay outside the gene matches. Looked up from germline, CDR1 is SGHRS and CDR2 is YFSETQ. The CDR3 runs to 16 residues. The CDR3 bases are TGCGCCAGCAGCTTGGGTGCTAGCGGGAGAACAGATACGCAGTATTTT. The encoded protein is CASSLGASGRTDTQYF.

This clonotype was seen a few times. The rearrangement joins TRBV15 to TRBJ1-2; no firm D call. Trimming removed 5 bases from V and 4 bases from J, with 17 bases in between. Germline V lookup: CDR1 LNHNV, CDR2 YYDKDF (reference sequence). The CDR3 is 15 residues long. The CDR3 coding sequence is TGTGCCACCAGCGCCACAAGGCATGGGATCTATGGCTACACCTTC. Translation: CATSATRHGIYGYTF.

This clonotype turned up a few times. The chain joins TRBV5-1 to TRBJ2-5; unclear D gene. V shed 1 base and J shed 1 base, with 14 bases lying between them. The germline CDR1 and CDR2 sequences are SGHRS and YFSETQ. The CDR3 is made up of 16 amino acids. The CDR3 spells CASSLSGYPPQETQYF. Here the CDR3 DNA reads TGCGCCAGCAGCTTGTCAGGCTACCCACCCCAAGAGACCCAGTACTTC.

This clonotype has just a few counts. This sequence joins TRBV5-1 and TRBJ2-7; perhaps TRBD2 as D (6 bases). The germline gives CDR1 SGHRS, CDR2 YFSETQ. V was trimmed by 8 bases and J by 6 bases, leaving 12 bases between them. This CDR3 is 11 amino acids long. CDR3: CARIRGFEQYV. CDR3 coding DNA: TGCGCCAGGATTCGGGGGTTCGAGCAGTACGTC.

This clonotype has a handful of counts. The CDR3 DNA follows: TGCAGTGCTAGCGGTCTAGCGGACGCCTACAATGAGCAGTTCTTC. Amino acids: CSASGLADAYNEQFF. This chain joins TRBV20-1 and TRBJ2-1; 7 bases are shared with TRBD2. V shed 3 bases and J 2 bases; nucleotides not matched to a gene: 7. From germline, CDR1 is DFQATT and CDR2 SNEGSKA (reference sequence). CDR3 length: 15 amino acids.

The CDR3: CSARVGGTSSTDTQYF. The CDR3, as DNA: TGCAGTGCTAGAGTAGGGGGGACTAGTAGCACAGATACGCAGTATTTT. The chain employs TRBV20-1 and TRBJ2-3; 8 bases are shared with TRBD2. Germline CDR1 and CDR2: DFQATT and SNEGSKA (reference sequence). The V segment lost 1 base and the J segment 0 bases; nucleotides outside the gene matches: 6. There are 16 residues in the CDR3.

The V call is TRBV28, the J call TRBJ2-7, with D maybe TRBD1 (6 bases). The CDR3 runs to 15 residues. Trimming removed 2 bases from V and 3 bases from J, with 14 bases in between. Germline lookup yields CDR1 MDHEN and CDR2 SYDVKM. CDR3 region: CASSLAGAGDYEQYF. CDR3 DNA sequence: TGTGCCAGCAGTTTAGCAGGGGCTGGGGACTACGAGCAGTACTTC.